The source of this T cell receptor (beta chain) is a study of T cell repertoires in cytomegalovirus infection (dated by TCRdb to about 2019). About the investigation overall: Because public TCR beta signatures pointed to carriage of CMV infection together with the matching HLA type, the HLA type of each donor mattered for the analysis. The study at large found these results: In both this cohort and an independent roughly 350-donor cohort, the cumulative frequency of public TCR beta family members distinguished carriers of CMV infection plus the relevant HLA type. In the ex vivo response, HLA-C-restricted CMV-specific TCR beta clonotypes were dominant, and in two of eight donors the single most frequent clonotype came from this HLA-C-restricted group.

TCRdb names Illumina HiSeq 1500 as the instrument used. Starting from the raw public reads, TCRdb applied fastp trimming at Q25, assembled clones with MiXCR and retained in-frame beta chains. Here each entry gathers all rows of one CDR3 protein and keeps the most common genes and DNA. The sample has approximately 500,000 distinct CDR3 sequences on record, about 11% of them singletons. The ten largest clonotypes hold roughly 10% of the sample. This clonotype was observed many times. The clone's antigen remains unknown. Per-nucleotide qualities are absent, and no much larger clonotype sits a single base away. The germline ends are 9 bases apart after V is trimmed by 3 bases and J by 0 bases. Based on the germline V gene, the CDR1 and CDR2 sequences are SGHTA and FQGNSA. The CDR3 covers 15 residues, taking in both the cysteine and the phenylalanine. Only the CDR3 region is kept as DNA, spanning 45 bases read in frame from base 1.

The sequence derives from a human donor in good health (CMV status not recorded). Some clones in this sample may be carry-over from other donors' samples. This sequence uses TRBV7-2 and TRBJ1-5, with the D gene uncertain. The sample comprised PBMCs. The CDR3: CASSFSVYSNQPQHF. The DNA reads as follows: TGTGCCAGCAGCTTTTCAGTTTATAGCAATCAGCCCCAGCATTTT.